These T cell receptor beta chains were read from a single sample in a study of human CD8 memory T cell subsets. TCRdb re-called the 5' RACE reads; every CDR3 protein appears as one record, without DNA. Recorded for this sample: about 10,000 distinct CDR3 sequences. The sequenced sample was CD8+ T cells from PBMCs. Receptors originate from a human donor in good health. Both conserved end residues are part of each CDR3. Expanded clones are given a class, and other clones once, few, many or no size at all.

abundance	v_gene	j_gene	CDR3aa
NA	TRBV28	TRBJ2-7	CASSDLSGTEYF
NA	TRBV12-3/TRBV12-4	TRBJ2-1	CASSLAGGSIEQFF
NA	TRBV20-1	TRBJ2-7	CSARNLAGDSYEQYF
NA	TRBV19	TRBJ1-2	CASSIQGLGYGYTF
medium-sized	TRBV5-1	TRBJ1-1	CASSDGTGGGTEAFF
NA	TRBV20-1	TRBJ1-2	CSAPKRAGGDYGYTF
NA	TRBV4-1	TRBJ2-1	CASSQDSSGGAWDNEQFF
large	TRBV24-1	TRBJ2-2	CATGETQNTGELFF
NA	TRBV12-3/TRBV12-4	TRBJ1-4	CASSLDRGGLNEKLFF
NA	TRBV20-1	TRBJ2-7	CSASFNRDGMYEQYF
NA	TRBV7-3	TRBJ2-7	CASSLTPTYEQYF
NA	TRBV28	TRBJ2-7	CASRIGFQSYEQYF
NA	TRBV12-3/TRBV12-4	TRBJ1-6	CASSHRSYNSPLHF
NA	TRBV7-9	TRBJ1-5	CASSLFLGRSNQPQHF
medium-sized	TRBV9	TRBJ1-5	CASSEEGHGNQPQHF
NA	TRBV7-3	TRBJ2-1	CASSLAGGNDEQFF